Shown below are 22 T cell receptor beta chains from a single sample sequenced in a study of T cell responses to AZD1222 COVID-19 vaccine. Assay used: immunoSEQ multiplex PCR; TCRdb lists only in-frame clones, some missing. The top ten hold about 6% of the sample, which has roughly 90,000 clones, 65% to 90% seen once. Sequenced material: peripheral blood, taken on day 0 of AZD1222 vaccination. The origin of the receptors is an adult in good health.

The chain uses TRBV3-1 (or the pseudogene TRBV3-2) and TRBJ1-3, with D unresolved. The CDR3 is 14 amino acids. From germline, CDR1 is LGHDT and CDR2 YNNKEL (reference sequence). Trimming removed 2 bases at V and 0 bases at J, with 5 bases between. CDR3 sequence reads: CASSQQSSGNTIYF. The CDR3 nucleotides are TGTGCCAGCAGCCAACAGAGCTCTGGAAACACCATATATTTT.

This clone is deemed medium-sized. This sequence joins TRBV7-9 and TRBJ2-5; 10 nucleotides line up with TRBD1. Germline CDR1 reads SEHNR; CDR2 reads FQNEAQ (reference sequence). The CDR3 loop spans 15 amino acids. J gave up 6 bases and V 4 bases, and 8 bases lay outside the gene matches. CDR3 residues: CASSYSGTGEQTQYF. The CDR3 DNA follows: TGTGCCAGCAGCTACTCCGGGACAGGGGAGCAGACCCAGTACTTC.

The CDR3 nucleotides are TGTGCCAGTAGCAAGGGACAGGGGTGGAATGAGCAGTTCTTC. Its translation: CASSKGQGWNEQFF. The chain couples TRBV19 to TRBJ2-1; the match to TRBD1 covers 10 bases. Trimming took 6 bases from V and 7 from J; bases not matched to a gene: 6. The germline CDR1 and CDR2 sequences are LNHDA and SQIVND (reference sequence). CDR3 length: 14 residues. Supplemented by reference TRBV19 and TRBJ2-1, the full variable domain reads DGGITQSPKYLFRKEGQNVTLSCEQNLNHDAMYWYRQDPGQGLRLIYYSQIVNDFQKGDIAEGYSVSREKKESFPLTVTSAQKNPTAFYLCASSKGQGWNEQFFGPGTRLTVL.

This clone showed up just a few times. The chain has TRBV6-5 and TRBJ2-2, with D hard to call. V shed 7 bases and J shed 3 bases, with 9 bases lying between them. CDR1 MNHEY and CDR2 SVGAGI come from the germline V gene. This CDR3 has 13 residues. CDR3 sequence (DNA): TGTGCCAGCATGTACCCCGACACCGGGGAGCTGTTTTTT. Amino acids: CASMYPDTGELFF.

Here the CDR3 reads CASSSPEGQTNYGYTF. The CDR3 nucleotides read TGTGCCAGCAGCTCCCCAGAGGGCCAGACGAACTATGGCTACACCTTC. The chain has TRBV5-4 and TRBJ1-2; D not certain. The CDR3 runs to 16 residues. Per germline, CDR1 SGHNT and CDR2 YYREEE (reference sequence). The V and J ends lost 3 bases and 2 bases respectively, with 17 bases between them.

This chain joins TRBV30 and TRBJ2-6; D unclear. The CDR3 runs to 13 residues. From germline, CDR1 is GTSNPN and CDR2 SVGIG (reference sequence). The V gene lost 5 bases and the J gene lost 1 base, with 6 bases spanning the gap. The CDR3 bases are TGTGCCTGGGGCCTTTCTGGGGCCAACGTCCTGACTTTC. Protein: CAWGLSGANVLTF.

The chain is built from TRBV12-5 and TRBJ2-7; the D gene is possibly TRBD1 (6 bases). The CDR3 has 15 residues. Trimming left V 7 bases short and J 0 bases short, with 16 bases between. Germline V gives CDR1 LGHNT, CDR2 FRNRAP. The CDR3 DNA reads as TGTGCTAGTGCCCCCTCGTACAGGGCCTCCTACGAGCAGTACTTC. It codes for CASAPSYRASYEQYF. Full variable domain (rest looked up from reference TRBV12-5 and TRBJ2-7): DARVTQTPRHKVTEMGQEVTMRCQPILGHNTVFWYRQTMMQGLELLAYFRNRAPLDDSGMPKDRFSAEMPDATLATLKIQPSEPRDSAVYFCASAPSYRASYEQYFGPGTRLTVT.

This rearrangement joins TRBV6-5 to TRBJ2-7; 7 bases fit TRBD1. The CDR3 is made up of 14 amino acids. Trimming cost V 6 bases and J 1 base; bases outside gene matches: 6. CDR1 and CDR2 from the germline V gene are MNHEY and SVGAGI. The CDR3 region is CASSSQDRSYEQYF. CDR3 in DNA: TGTGCCAGCAGCTCTCAGGACAGGTCCTACGAGCAGTACTTC.

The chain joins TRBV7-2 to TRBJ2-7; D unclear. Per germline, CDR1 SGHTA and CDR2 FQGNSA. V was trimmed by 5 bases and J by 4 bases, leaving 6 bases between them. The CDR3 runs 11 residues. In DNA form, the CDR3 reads TGTGCCAGCAGCCCCCGGTACGAGCAGTACTTC. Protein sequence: CASSPRYEQYF.

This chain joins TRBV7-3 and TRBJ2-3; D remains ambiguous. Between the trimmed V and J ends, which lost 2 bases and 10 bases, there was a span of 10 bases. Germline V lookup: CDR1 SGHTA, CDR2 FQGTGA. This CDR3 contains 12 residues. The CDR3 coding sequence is TGTGCCAGCAGCTTAGGGATATCAGCGCAGTATTTT. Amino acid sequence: CASSLGISAQYF.

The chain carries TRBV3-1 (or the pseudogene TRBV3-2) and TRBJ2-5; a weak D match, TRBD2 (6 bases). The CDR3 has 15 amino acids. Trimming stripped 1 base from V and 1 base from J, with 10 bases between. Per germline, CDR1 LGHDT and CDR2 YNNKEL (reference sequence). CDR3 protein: CASSQVLGGQETQYF. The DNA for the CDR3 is TGTGCCAGCAGCCAAGTGTTGGGGGGCCAAGAGACCCAGTACTTC.

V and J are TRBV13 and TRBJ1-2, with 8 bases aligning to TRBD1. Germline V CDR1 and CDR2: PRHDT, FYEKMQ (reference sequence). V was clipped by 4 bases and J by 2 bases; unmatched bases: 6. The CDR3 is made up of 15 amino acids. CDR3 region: CASSSQGALNYGYTF. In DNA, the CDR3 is TGTGCCAGCAGCTCTCAGGGGGCGTTAAACTATGGCTACACCTTC. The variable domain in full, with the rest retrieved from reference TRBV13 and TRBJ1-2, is AAGVIQSPRHLIKEKRETATLKCYPIPRHDTVYWYQQGPGQDPQFLISFYEKMQSDKGSIPDRFSAQQFSDYHSELNMSSLELGDSALYFCASSSQGALNYGYTFGSGTRLTVV.

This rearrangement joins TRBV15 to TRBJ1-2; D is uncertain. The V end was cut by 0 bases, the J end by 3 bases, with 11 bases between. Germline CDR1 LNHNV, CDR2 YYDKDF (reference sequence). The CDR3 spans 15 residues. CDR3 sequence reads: CATSRDSNTDYGYTF. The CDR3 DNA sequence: TGTGCCACCAGCAGAGATTCGAACACGGACTATGGCTACACCTTC.

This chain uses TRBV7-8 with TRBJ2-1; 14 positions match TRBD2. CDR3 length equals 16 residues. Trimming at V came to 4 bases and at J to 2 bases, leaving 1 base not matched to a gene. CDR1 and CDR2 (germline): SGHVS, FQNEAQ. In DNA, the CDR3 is TGTGCCAGCAGCTCGGGACTAGCGGGAGCCTACAATGAGCAGTTCTTC. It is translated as CASSSGLAGAYNEQFF.

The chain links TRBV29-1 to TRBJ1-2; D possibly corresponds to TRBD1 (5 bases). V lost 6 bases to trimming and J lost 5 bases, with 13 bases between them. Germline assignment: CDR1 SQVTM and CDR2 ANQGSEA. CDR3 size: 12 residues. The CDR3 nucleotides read TGCAGCGTCCCCGGGACCGAGTATGGCTACACCTTC. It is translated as CSVPGTEYGYTF.

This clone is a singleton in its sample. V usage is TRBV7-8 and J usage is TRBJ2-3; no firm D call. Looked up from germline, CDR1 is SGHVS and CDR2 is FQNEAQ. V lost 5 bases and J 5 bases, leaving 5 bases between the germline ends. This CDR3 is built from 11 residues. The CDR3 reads CASSPLDTQYF. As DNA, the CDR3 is TGTGCCAGCAGCCCGTTAGATACGCAGTATTTT. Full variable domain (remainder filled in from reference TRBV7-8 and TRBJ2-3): GAGVSQSPRYKVAKRGQDVALRCDPISGHVSLFWYQQALGQGPEFLTYFQNEAQLDKSGLPSDRFFAERPEGSVSTLKIQRTQQEDSAVYLCASSPLDTQYFGPGTRLTVL.

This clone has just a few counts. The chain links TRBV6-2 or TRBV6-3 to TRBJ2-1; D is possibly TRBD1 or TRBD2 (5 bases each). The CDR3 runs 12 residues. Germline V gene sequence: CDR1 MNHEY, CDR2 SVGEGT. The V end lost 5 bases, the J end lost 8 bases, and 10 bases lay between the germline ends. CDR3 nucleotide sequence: TGTGCCAGCAGTACGGGACGGTATGAGCAGTTCTTC. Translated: CASSTGRYEQFF.

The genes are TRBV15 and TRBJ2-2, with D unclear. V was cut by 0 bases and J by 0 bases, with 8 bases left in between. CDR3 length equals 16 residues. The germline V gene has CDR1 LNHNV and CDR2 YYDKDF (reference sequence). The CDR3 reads CATSRDRSTNTGELFF. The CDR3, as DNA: TGTGCCACCAGCAGAGATCGGTCTACGAACACCGGGGAGCTGTTTTTT.

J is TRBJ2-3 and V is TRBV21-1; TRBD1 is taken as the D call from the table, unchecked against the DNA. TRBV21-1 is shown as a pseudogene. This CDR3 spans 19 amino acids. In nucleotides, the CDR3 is TGTGCCAGCAGCAAATGGGGGGACAGGGACCATACTAGCACAGATACGCAGTATTTT. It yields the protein CASSKWGDRDHTSTDTQYF.

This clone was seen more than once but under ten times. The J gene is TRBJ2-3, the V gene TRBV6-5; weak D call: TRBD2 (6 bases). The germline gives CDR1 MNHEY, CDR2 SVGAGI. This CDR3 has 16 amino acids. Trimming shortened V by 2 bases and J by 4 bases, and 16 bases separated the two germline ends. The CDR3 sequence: CASSYGGTLGSDTQYF. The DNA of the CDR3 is TGTGCCAGCAGTTACGGGGGGACGTTGGGGTCAGATACGCAGTATTTT.

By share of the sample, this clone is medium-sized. The DNA of the CDR3 is TGTGCCAGCAGCTTAGGGACTAGCGGCCACTACGAGCAGTACTTC. This codes for CASSLGTSGHYEQYF. The V call is TRBV11-2, the J call TRBJ2-7; the match to TRBD2 covers 10 bases. Germline-derived CDR1 and CDR2 are SGHAT and FQNNGV. Unmatched junction bases numbered 3, after V lost 1 base and J lost 3 bases. CDR3 size: 15 residues. Based on the CDR3 plus reference TRBV11-2 and TRBJ2-7, the full variable domain is EAGVAQSPRYKIIEKRQSVAFWCNPISGHATLYWYQQILGQGPKLLIQFQNNGVVDDSQLPKDRFSAERLKGVDSTLKIQPAKLEDSAVYLCASSLGTSGHYEQYFGPGTRLTVT.

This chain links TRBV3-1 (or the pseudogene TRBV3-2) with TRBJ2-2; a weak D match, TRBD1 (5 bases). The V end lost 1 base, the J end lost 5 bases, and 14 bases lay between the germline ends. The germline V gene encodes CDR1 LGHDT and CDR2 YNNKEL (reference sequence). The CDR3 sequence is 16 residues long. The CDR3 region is CASSQVASGQTGELFF. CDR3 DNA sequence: TGTGCCAGCAGCCAAGTTGCCTCAGGGCAGACCGGGGAGCTGTTTTTT.